Described below is a single T cell receptor (beta chain) sequence and its context. Its antigen is undetermined. Additional autoimmune diseases, uncontrolled infections, pregnancy or lactation disqualified patients. V was cut by 3 bases and J by 5 bases, with 21 bases left in between. CDR1 and CDR2 from the germline V gene are ENHRY and SYGVKD. CDR3 length equals 17 residues. Amplified TCR beta CDR3 regions were obtained using RNA transcripts as template. RT-PCR with HTBI primers came first, then second-round multiplex PCR. TCRdb re-derived calls from the multiplex PCR reads in MiXCR, one entry per CDR3 protein. This table holds about 48,000 distinct CDR3 sequences, about 50% found once. The data derive from a study of Graves' ophthalmopathy and Graves' hyperthyroidism. About the study: Peripheral blood sampling preceded any treatment and occurred at initial diagnosis. Study results and limitations: Most expanded thyroid clonotypes above 0.001 frequency also appeared in blood.

The V call is TRBV10-3, the J call TRBJ2-3, with a possible D match to TRBD1 (7 bases). The sample taken for sequencing was peripheral blood. This TCR was sampled from an adult man with Graves' ophthalmopathy. The CDR3 bases are TGTGCCATCAGTGATTTCGGGACAGACTTCGGGGGAGATACGCAGTATTTT. Translation: CAISDFGTDFGGDTQYF.